The 21 T cell receptor beta chains reported below all come from one sample, sequenced in a study of response to subunit inactivated influenza vaccine. TCRdb analysed the RT-PCR reads with MiXCR anew, one entry per CDR3 protein. Here the sample spans about 190,000 distinct CDR3 sequences, 13% to 15% being singletons. The input for sequencing was CD8+ T cells sorted from PBMCs, taken roughly 5 days after vaccination. All receptors derive from a man aged 50 to 60 who received an inactivated influenza vaccine.

The table lists this clonotype with a few counts. The chain uses TRBV9 and TRBJ2-1; TRBD2 might be the D (6 bases). The germline V and J ends were trimmed by 3 bases and 7 bases, with 17 bases remaining between them. The CDR3 extends over 15 amino acids. Germline V gene lookup returns CDR1 SGDLS and CDR2 YYNGEE. CDR3 in amino acids: CASSAGPARENEQFF. CDR3 DNA: TGTGCCAGCAGCGCTGGACCAGCCCGGGAGAATGAGCAGTTCTTC.

The chain is built from TRBV25-1 and TRBJ2-1; 12 bases are shared with TRBD1. Looked up from germline, CDR1 is MGHDK and CDR2 is SYGVNS. The CDR3 covers 18 residues. J lost 12 bases, V lost 3 bases, and 18 bases had no gene match. The CDR3 DNA reads TGTGCCAGCAGTGAGTTTCCGGGACAGGGGGCAACCACTATTGGGCAGTTCTTC. This codes for CASSEFPGQGATTIGQFF.

J is TRBJ2-7 and V is TRBV7-9; D might be TRBD1 or TRBD2, each matching 5 bases. V lost 3 bases to trimming and J lost 0 bases, with 12 bases between them. Germline V lookup: CDR1 SEHNR, CDR2 FQNEAQ (reference sequence). This CDR3 has 15 residues. The CDR3 sequence: CASSFRDGNSYEQYF. The CDR3 bases are TGTGCCAGCAGCTTCCGGGACGGGAACTCCTACGAGCAGTACTTC. Full variable domain (rest looked up from reference TRBV7-9 and TRBJ2-7): DTGVSQNPRHKITKRGQNVTFRCDPISEHNRLYWYRQTLGQGPEFLTYFQNEAQLEKSRLLSDRFSAERPKGSFSTLEIQRTEQGDSAMYLCASSFRDGNSYEQYFGPGTRLTVT.

This clonotype was found a few times. The V call is TRBV11-1, the J call TRBJ2-5; the D call may be TRBD1 or TRBD2 (5 bases each). Trimming stripped 2 bases from V and 4 bases from J, with 26 bases between. The CDR3 totals 19 residues. Germline CDR1 and CDR2: SGHAT and FQDESV (reference sequence). CDR3 nucleotides: TGTGCCAGCAGCTTACTCGGGACCAGGAGAGAGATACCGGGAGAGACCCAGTACTTC. This translates into CASSLLGTRREIPGETQYF.

The V and J genes are TRBV3-1 and TRBJ2-7, with D uncertain. This CDR3 has 13 amino acids. The germline V and J ends were trimmed by 1 base and 5 bases, with 9 bases remaining between them. Germline V gene lookup returns CDR1 LGHDT and CDR2 YNNKEL (reference sequence). The CDR3 sequence is CASSQVGIDEQYF. The CDR3 nucleotides are TGTGCCAGCAGCCAAGTGGGGATTGACGAGCAGTACTTC.

The chain uses TRBV5-1 and TRBJ2-1, with TRBD1 matching 10 bases. Per germline, CDR1 SGHRS and CDR2 YFSETQ. The length of the CDR3 is 19 residues. V shed 4 bases, J shed 2 bases, and the junction held 15 bases outside the gene matches. The CDR3 spells CASSRGSAGQGIPYNEQFF. DNA of the CDR3: TGCGCCAGCAGCCGAGGCTCGGCGGGACAGGGGATCCCCTACAATGAGCAGTTCTTC.

V usage is TRBV6-1 and J usage is TRBJ2-5; D remains ambiguous. CDR3 size: 15 residues. CDR1 and CDR2 from the germline V gene are MNHNS and SASEGT. V lost 6 bases to trimming and J lost 2 bases, with 16 bases between them. This CDR3 is CASSPSDMIQETQYF. CDR3 DNA: TGTGCCAGCAGCCCTTCCGATATGATACAAGAGACCCAGTACTTC.

This clonotype has a handful of counts. The chain recombines TRBV18 with TRBJ1-3; D remains unclear. This CDR3 contains 17 residues. Germline V gives CDR1 KGHSH, CDR2 LQKENI. V was trimmed by 2 bases and J by 0 bases, leaving 14 bases between them. The CDR3 DNA sequence: TGTGCCAGCTCACCAGATTGTCTGGGCCTCTCTGGAAACACCATATATTTT. Protein product: CASSPDCLGLSGNTIYF.

As to this clonotype: The junction does not match germline at one end; this may be a read error. The chain recombines TRBV7-6 with TRBJ2-6, with D perhaps given as TRBD1 or TRBD2 (5 bases each). From germline, CDR1 is SGHVS and CDR2 FNYEAQ. The CDR3 extends over 17 amino acids. CDR3 region: CASSLEGSSIGANVLIF. CDR3 coding DNA: TGTGCCAGCAGCTTAGAAGGGAGTTCCATCGGGGCCAACGTCCTGATTTTC.

This clonotype was counted between two and nine times. This sequence joins TRBV21-1 and TRBJ2-7; the table's D call TRBD1 went unverified against the DNA. TRBV21-1 constitutes a pseudogene. The CDR3 length is 17 residues. The chain's CDR3 is CASSKSGGDREWYEQYF. The CDR3 DNA is TGTGCCAGCAGCAAATCTGGAGGGGACAGGGAATGGTACGAGCAGTACTTC.

The genes are TRBV28 and TRBJ2-7; no clear D gene. This CDR3 region has 17 residues. In germline, CDR1 is MDHEN, CDR2 SYDVKM. Trimming removed 3 bases at V and 0 bases at J, with 18 bases between. DNA for the CDR3: TGTGCCAGCAGTTTTGATCTATCGACGGCAAGCTCCTACGAGCAGTACTTC. Translation: CASSFDLSTASSYEQYF.

Many counts were recorded for this clonotype. This chain links TRBV7-2 with TRBJ2-1; D ambiguous. V was pared by 1 base and J by 3 bases, with 13 bases between. This CDR3 contains 16 residues. Germline V gene data show CDR1 as SGHTA and CDR2 as FQGNSA. Here the CDR3 reads CASSLGDVIVYNEQFF. In DNA form, the CDR3 reads TGTGCCAGCAGCTTAGGAGATGTAATAGTCTACAATGAGCAGTTCTTC.

Sample share makes this clonotype medium-sized. This chain links TRBV28 with TRBJ1-4; D gene ambiguous. Trimming removed 3 bases at V and 0 bases at J, with 8 bases between. The CDR3 covers 15 residues. Germline-derived CDR1 and CDR2 are MDHEN and SYDVKM. The CDR3 coding sequence is TGTGCCAGCAGTTTCAGGTCGGCAACTAATGAAAAACTGTTTTTT. Translated: CASSFRSATNEKLFF.

This clonotype was observed a few times. The chain uses TRBV7-8 and TRBJ2-3; 8 nucleotides line up with TRBD1. Germline V CDR1 and CDR2: SGHVS, FQNEAQ. Trimming removed 3 bases from V and 2 bases from J; junction bases left unmatched: 4. This CDR3 is 15 amino acids long. The CDR3 protein is CASSFRDRHTDTQYF. The CDR3 bases are TGTGCCAGCAGCTTCCGGGACAGGCACACAGATACGCAGTATTTT.

This clonotype was picked up many times. The rearrangement joins TRBV2 to TRBJ2-7; 8 bases align to TRBD1. The CDR3 sequence is 14 residues long. The germline gives CDR1 SNHLY, CDR2 FYNNEI. With 8 bases clipped from V and 1 base from J, the junction kept 7 bases outside the gene matches. The CDR3 sequence: CASSRTGLSYEQYF. The CDR3 DNA reads as TGTGCCAGCTCAAGGACAGGGCTGTCCTACGAGCAGTACTTC.

The chain combines TRBV28 with TRBJ2-1; 13 bases align to TRBD2. The CDR3 has 13 amino acids. The germline CDR1 and CDR2 sequences are MDHEN and SYDVKM. J gave up 15 bases and V 6 bases, and 8 bases lay outside the gene matches. CDR3 amino acids: CASRGLAGSNPFF. In DNA form, the CDR3 reads TGTGCCAGCAGGGGACTAGCGGGGAGTAATCCGTTCTTC.

The chain couples TRBV3-1 to TRBJ1-5; D perhaps matches TRBD1 (6 bases). V gave up 4 bases and J gave up 7 bases, with 14 bases separating them. The CDR3 is 14 residues long. Looked up from germline, CDR1 is LGHDT and CDR2 is YNNKEL (reference sequence). The CDR3 is CASSRGQYRQPQHF. CDR3 in DNA: TGTGCCAGCAGCCGAGGACAGTACCGGCAGCCCCAGCATTTT.

In this sample, this clonotype turned up a few times. The chain uses TRBV27 and TRBJ2-1; D not resolved. Germline CDR1 is MNHEY and CDR2 is SMNVEV (reference sequence). V was cut by 2 bases and J by 3 bases, with 8 bases left in between. CDR3 size: 14 residues. This chain's CDR3 is CASSLNSGYNEQFF. In DNA, the CDR3 is TGTGCCAGCAGTTTAAATTCTGGCTACAATGAGCAGTTCTTC.

This clonotype was found a few times. The J gene is TRBJ2-6, the V gene TRBV12-3 or TRBV12-4; possibly TRBD1 for D (6 bases). Trimming removed 1 base at V and 1 base at J, with 8 bases between. This CDR3 has 16 residues. This chain's CDR3 is CASSLVRGSGANVLTF. CDR3 in DNA: TGTGCCAGCAGTTTAGTCAGGGGTTCTGGGGCCAACGTCCTGACTTTC.

The chain is built from TRBV16 and TRBJ1-2, with D unclear. Trimming cost V 4 bases and J 4 bases, with 13 bases left between them. In germline, CDR1 is KGHSY, CDR2 FQNENV. CDR3 length equals 14 residues. The DNA of the CDR3 is TGTGCCAGCAGCCGAAAAACAGAAACCTATGGCTACACCTTC. It is translated as CASSRKTETYGYTF.

The rearrangement links TRBV7-8 to TRBJ1-1; no reliable D call. This CDR3 region has 13 residues. Looked up from germline, CDR1 is SGHVS and CDR2 is FQNEAQ. V was cut by 4 bases and J by 8 bases, with 14 bases left in between. The CDR3: CASSSLREEEAFF. In DNA, the CDR3 is TGTGCCAGCAGCTCTCTACGGGAAGAGGAAGCTTTCTTT.